The TCR beta chain under discussion was sequenced for a study of control samples from healthy donors and cancer patients. Germline CDR1 is SNHLY and CDR2 is FYNNEI. V lost 9 bases and J lost 0, with 6 bases in between. The CDR3 runs to 11 residues. This clone occurred once. Sequenced by immunoSEQ multiplex PCR; TCRdb stores in-frame clones only, minus some. The data contain 150,000 to 200,000 clones, 91% of them singletons. This TCR was sampled from a woman in her 30s in good health. The chain has TRBV2 and TRBJ2-7; D is unresolved. The sample was blood. The CDR3: CASSYSYEQYF. Written as DNA, the CDR3 is TGTGCCAGTAGTTACTCCTACGAGCAGTACTTC. Full variable domain (outside the CDR3, taken from reference TRBV2 and TRBJ2-7): EPEVTQTPSHQVTQMGQEVILRCVPISNHLYFYWYRQILGQKVEFLVSFYNNEISEKSEIFDDQFSVERPDGSNFTLKIRSTKLEDSAMYFCASSYSYEQYFGPGTRLTVT.